The clone carrying this TCR beta chain was recorded a few times. Its target is unknown. These data originate in a study of neoadjuvant nivolumab and ipilimumab in lung cancer. Study observations and caveats: Resected tumors had greater TCR richness and clonality than uninvolved lung.

The data were produced by immunoSEQ multiplex PCR, yet TCRdb's version contains in-frame clones alone and is incomplete. The profile shows tens of thousands of clones, 80% to 85% of them singletons. Germline CDR1 GTSNPN, CDR2 SVGIG (reference sequence). The CDR3 consists of 14 residues. V shed 2 bases and J 3 bases; nucleotides not matched to a gene: 3. The J gene is TRBJ2-3, the V gene TRBV30, with 9 bases matching TRBD2. The sequencing used tumor tissue, collected after neoadjuvant nivolumab, alone or with ipilimumab, at or shortly before surgery. The source of this sequence is an adult with non-small cell lung cancer. For the CDR3, the DNA is TGTGCCTGGAGTTTGCGGGAGGGGACAGATACGCAGTATTTT. Residues: CAWSLREGTDTQYF. Complete variable domain (other parts from reference TRBV30 and TRBJ2-3): SQTIHQWPATLVQPVGSPLSLECTVEGTSNPNLYWYRQAAGRGLQLLFYSVGIGQISSEVPQNLSASRPQDRQFILSSKKLLLSDSGFYLCAWSLREGTDTQYFGPGTRLTVL.